One and the same sample provided the 7 T cell receptor beta chains below, sequenced in a study of T cell changes during pregnancy in multiple sclerosis. The table came from immunoSEQ multiplex PCR; TCRdb's copy has only in-frame clones and leaves some out. The table has 30,000 to 40,000 clones, about 93% seen once. The sequenced sample was CD4+ T cells from peripheral blood mononuclear cells, obtained in the third trimester of pregnancy. These receptors came from a female donor in good health, enrolled as a control in a pregnancy study.

The rearrangement links TRBV7-2 to TRBJ2-4, with 9 bases identical to TRBD1. J gave up 1 base and V 8 bases, and 3 bases lay outside the gene matches. The CDR3 runs 14 residues. Germline CDR1 reads SGHTA; CDR2 reads FQGNSA. The CDR3 here is CASGTGMAKNIQYF. CDR3 DNA sequence: TGTGCCAGCGGGACAGGGATGGCCAAAAACATTCAGTACTTC.

V is TRBV7-3 and J is TRBJ2-5; TRBD1 is a possible D gene (6 bases). Germline V gene data show CDR1 as SGHTA and CDR2 as FQGTGA. CDR3 length: 15 amino acids. Trimming left V 5 bases short and J 3 bases short, with 16 bases between. The CDR3 reads CASSRTGGDKETQYF. CDR3 in DNA: TGTGCCAGCAGCCGAACGGGTGGGGACAAAGAGACCCAGTACTTC.

The V gene is TRBV28, the J gene TRBJ2-7; D is undetermined. The V gene lost 1 base and the J gene lost 3 bases, with 4 bases spanning the gap. Germline V gene lookup returns CDR1 MDHEN and CDR2 SYDVKM. The CDR3 contains 12 residues. CDR3 nucleotide sequence: TGTGCCAGCAGTTTATCCTACTACGAGCAGTACTTC. Protein product: CASSLSYYEQYF.

The J gene is TRBJ2-2, the V gene TRBV5-1, with a possible D match to TRBD2 (6 bases). Between the trimmed V and J ends, which lost 0 bases and 4 bases, there was a span of 7 bases. CDR1 SGHRS and CDR2 YFSETQ come from the germline V gene. CDR3 length equals 14 residues. CDR3 nucleotide sequence: TGCGCCAGCAGCTTGGCCGGGGGCACCGGGGAGCTGTTTTTT. Amino acids: CASSLAGGTGELFF.

This clone was counted once. J is TRBJ2-5 and V is TRBV19, with D perhaps matching TRBD2 (6 bases). The V and J ends lost 5 bases and 4 bases respectively, with 17 bases between them. Germline lookup yields CDR1 LNHDA and CDR2 SQIVND (reference sequence). CDR3 length: 15 amino acids. CDR3 amino acids: CASSPEGLLRETQYF. As DNA, the CDR3 is TGTGCCAGTAGTCCGGAGGGTTTATTGAGAGAGACCCAGTACTTC.

This clone was detected only once. The rearrangement joins TRBV6-5 to TRBJ2-3; 7 bases map to TRBD2. V dropped 2 bases and J dropped 4; count of bases not matched to a gene: 6. Germline CDR1 MNHEY, CDR2 SVGAGI. This CDR3 spans 15 amino acids. As DNA, the CDR3 is TGTGCCAGCAGTTACGTGGGAGGGCTGGCAGATACGCAGTATTTT. The encoded protein is CASSYVGGLADTQYF.

This chain connects TRBV4-2 to TRBJ2-2, with 9 bases matching TRBD2. The CDR3 contains 19 residues. The trim removed 7 bases at V and 7 bases at J, leaving 22 bases unmatched. Germline V CDR1 and CDR2: LGHNA, YNFKEQ. Here the CDR3 DNA reads TGTGCCAGCAAGCCCTTTATTTCCTCGGCGGGAGGGGGGGGCGGGGAGCTGTTTTTT. It yields the protein CASKPFISSAGGGGGELFF.